The 32 T cell receptor beta chains below come from one sample, sequenced in a study of PD-1 blockade in classical Hodgkin lymphoma (dated by TCRdb to about 2020). This sample's time point label indicates: cycle 2 day 1 (C2D1) of nivolumab. Relapse after autologous stem cell transplantation had occurred in all trial patients, and cohorts A, B and C were distinguished by prior brentuximab vedotin exposure. The library was obtained by the immunoSEQ multiplex PCR assay. TCRdb stores this immuneACCESS table with in-frame sequences only. Part of the clones is absent; in the studies checked, under half of the shortfall reflects unresolved V genes, and no reason is known for the rest. This sample holds around 91,000 clones; 75% to 85% were observed only once. In total, the top ten clones hold 16% of the sample. The starting material was peripheral blood mononuclear cells (PBMCs), obtained before the second cycle of nivolumab. These TCRs come from a human donor with classical Hodgkin lymphoma.

The gene calls are TRBV15 and TRBJ2-5; 8 bases line up with TRBD1. Germline V CDR1 and CDR2: LNHNV, YYDKDF (reference sequence). J gave up 5 bases and V 2 bases, and 7 bases lay outside the gene matches. The CDR3 is 15 residues long. The CDR3 is CATSRSGTGWETQYF. In nucleotides, the CDR3 is TGTGCCACCAGCAGATCGGGGACAGGCTGGGAGACCCAGTACTTC. The full variable domain, rest sourced from reference TRBV15 and TRBJ2-5, is DAMVIQNPRYQVTQFGKPVTLSCSQTLNHNVMYWYQQKSSQAPKLLFHYYDKDFNNEADTPDNFQSRRPNTSFCFLDIRSPGLGDTAMYLCATSRSGTGWETQYFGPGTRLLVL.

This clone was observed a single time. CDR3 sequence: CASSPGLERYEQYF. CDR3 bases: TGTGCCAGCAGCCCGGGACTAGAACGGTACGAGCAGTACTTC. The rearrangement links TRBV7-2 to TRBJ2-7; 8 bases line up with TRBD2. This CDR3 has 14 amino acids. Germline CDR1 is SGHTA and CDR2 is FQGNSA. V was clipped by 5 bases and J by 4 bases; unmatched bases: 7.

This chain joins TRBV29-1 and TRBJ1-3; D gene ambiguous. CDR3 length: 12 amino acids. Germline lookup yields CDR1 SQVTM and CDR2 ANQGSEA. Trimming took 0 bases from V and 2 from J, leaving 2 bases between them. CDR3 in amino acids: CSVEDPGNTIYF. The DNA for the CDR3 is TGCAGCGTTGAAGATCCTGGAAACACCATATATTTT.

The CDR3 loop is CAPSQSGETSVKAHEQYF. In DNA form, the CDR3 reads TGCGCCCCCTCCCAGAGTGGGGAGACTAGCGTGAAGGCCCACGAGCAGTACTTC. This sequence joins TRBV10-1 and TRBJ2-7, with TRBD2 identical over 8 bases. Germline CDR1 and CDR2: WNHNN and SYGVQD (reference sequence). V lost 11 bases, J lost 5 bases, and 26 bases stayed unmatched. The CDR3 sequence is 18 residues long.

The rearrangement joins TRBV7-3 to TRBJ2-1; D call uncertain. The V end was cut by 2 bases, the J end by 7 bases, with 9 bases between. Germline lookup yields CDR1 SGHTA and CDR2 FQGTGA. The CDR3 has 13 amino acids. The CDR3 nucleotides are TGTGCCAGCAGCTTACTGGGCGTGAATGAGCAGTTCTTC. Protein product: CASSLLGVNEQFF.

This chain joins TRBV4-2 and TRBJ2-7, with 11 bases fitting TRBD2. Germline assignment: CDR1 LGHNA and CDR2 YNFKEQ. The CDR3 length is 16 residues. The J segment lost 3 bases and the V segment lost 1 base, leaving 5 bases of the junction unmatched. The CDR3 DNA follows: TGTGCCAGCAGCCAAGTAGCGGGAGGGCCAGTCTACGAGCAGTACTTC. Residues: CASSQVAGGPVYEQYF.

The chain joins TRBV4-3 to TRBJ2-1; possibly TRBD2 for D (7 bases). V shed 4 bases and J shed 7 bases, with 11 bases lying between them. Germline values: CDR1 LGHNA, CDR2 YSLEER. CDR3 length equals 13 residues. The CDR3 DNA follows: TGCGCCAGCAGCCTGGGGAGGGGGAATGAGCAGTTCTTC. This encodes CASSLGRGNEQFF.

This clone was counted once. The chain uses TRBV7-3 and TRBJ2-1; 11 positions match TRBD2. Germline assignment: CDR1 SGHTA and CDR2 FQGTGA. Losses at the gene ends were 3 bases for V and 5 bases for J; bases not matched to a gene: 3. The CDR3 consists of 15 residues. The CDR3 reads CASSLYSGRDNEQFF. In nucleotides, the CDR3 is TGTGCCAGCAGCTTGTATAGCGGGAGGGACAATGAGCAGTTCTTC.

The chain has TRBV11-2 and TRBJ1-3, with D possibly matching TRBD1 (5 bases). The CDR3 is made up of 14 amino acids. Between the trimmed V and J ends, which lost 5 bases and 3 bases, there was a span of 11 bases. Germline V gene data show CDR1 as SGHAT and CDR2 as FQNNGV. CDR3 loop: CASSPGGIGNTIYF. Here the CDR3 DNA reads TGTGCCAGCAGCCCCGGGGGGATTGGAAACACCATATATTTT.

This chain links TRBV4-2 with TRBJ1-4; D ambiguous. V was cut by 0 bases and J by 0 bases, with 5 bases left in between. CDR1 and CDR2 (germline): LGHNA, YNFKEQ. This CDR3 has 15 amino acids. In DNA, the CDR3 is TGTGCCAGCAGCCAAGATTCCGCAACTAATGAAAAACTGTTTTTT. It codes for CASSQDSATNEKLFF.

The genes are TRBV4-2 and TRBJ2-1; TRBD2 might be the D (5 bases). CDR1 and CDR2 (germline): LGHNA, YNFKEQ. The CDR3 extends over 16 amino acids. Trimming left V 7 bases short and J 8 bases short, with 24 bases between. The CDR3 region is CASKSSGRSTRDEQFF. In DNA, the CDR3 is TGTGCCAGCAAGAGTTCGGGCCGCTCTACTAGGGATGAGCAGTTCTTC.

This sequence joins TRBV5-4 and TRBJ1-1, with D possibly TRBD1 on 6 matching bases. Germline assignment: CDR1 SGHNT and CDR2 YYREEE (reference sequence). The CDR3 consists of 14 residues. V was trimmed by 3 bases and J by 8 bases, leaving 17 bases between them. The CDR3 coding sequence is TGTGCCAGCAGCTCGAACCGACAGGCGGCGGAAGCTTTCTTT. Its translation is CASSSNRQAAEAFF.

The chain uses TRBV15 and TRBJ2-7; TRBD2 agrees at 11 bases. The CDR3 extends over 18 amino acids. Germline V gene data show CDR1 as LNHNV and CDR2 as YYDKDF (reference sequence). The junction had 13 bases not matched to a gene; V was cut back by 0 bases and J by 6 bases. The CDR3 region has the DNA TGTGCCACCAGCAGAGATTTGTGGCTAGCGGGAGGACGGGGCGAGCAGTACTTC. Its protein is CATSRDLWLAGGRGEQYF.

The rearrangement links TRBV28 to TRBJ2-7, with a weak D call TRBD2 (5 bases). Germline V gives CDR1 MDHEN, CDR2 SYDVKM. The germline V and J ends were trimmed by 7 bases and 7 bases, with 14 bases remaining between them. This CDR3 has 12 amino acids. The CDR3 sequence: CASKRPVGEQYF. In DNA form, the CDR3 reads TGTGCCAGCAAGCGGCCCGTGGGGGAGCAGTACTTC.

The chain couples TRBV9 to TRBJ1-1, with TRBD1 matching over 8 bases. The CDR3 is made up of 13 amino acids. Germline values: CDR1 SGDLS, CDR2 YYNGEE. The trim removed 7 bases at V and 0 bases at J, leaving 2 bases unmatched. The CDR3 sequence is CASGQGMNTEAFF. CDR3 coding DNA: TGTGCCAGCGGACAGGGTATGAACACTGAAGCTTTCTTT.

The chain has TRBV19 and TRBJ1-2; D is possibly TRBD1 (6 bases). This CDR3 contains 14 residues. Trimming left V 7 bases short and J 1 base short, with 13 bases between. The germline V gene has CDR1 LNHDA and CDR2 SQIVND (reference sequence). The CDR3 DNA follows: TGTGCCAGTAACCCGACAGGTCTTAACTATGGCTACACCTTC. It specifies CASNPTGLNYGYTF.

V gene TRBV23-1 combines with J gene TRBJ2-7; D is possibly TRBD1 or TRBD2 (6 bases each). TRBV23-1 is assigned to the ORF class and has an uncertain function. This CDR3 is built from 16 residues. The V gene lost 0 bases and the J gene lost 0 bases, with 12 bases spanning the gap. In DNA form, the CDR3 reads TGCGCCAGCAGTCAATCTCGGGGGCCCTACTCCTACGAGCAGTACTTC. Residues: CASSQSRGPYSYEQYF.

This sequence joins TRBV7-2 and TRBJ2-6; the D is unclear. CDR1 is SGHTA and CDR2 is FQGNSA in the germline V gene. Trimming pared 3 bases from V and 0 bases from J, leaving 3 bases between. The CDR3 totals 14 residues. The CDR3 sequence: CASSLISGANVLTF. For the CDR3, the DNA is TGTGCCAGCAGCTTGATCTCTGGGGCCAACGTCCTGACTTTC.

The count of this clone is one. The V gene is TRBV10-3, the J gene TRBJ2-3, with a possible D match to TRBD2 (5 bases). V was pared by 7 bases and J by 2 bases, with 10 bases between. In germline, CDR1 is ENHRY, CDR2 SYGVKD. CDR3 size: 13 residues. The CDR3 region is CAIMPGSTDTQYF. The CDR3 nucleotides are TGTGCCATCATGCCGGGGTCCACAGATACGCAGTATTTT.

The chain employs TRBV21-1 and TRBJ2-1; the table's D call TRBD2 went unverified against the DNA. TRBV21-1 is annotated as a pseudogene. The CDR3 loop spans 17 amino acids. CDR3 sequence: CASSQEEGGAGELEQFF. CDR3 DNA sequence: TGTGCCAGCAGTCAAGAAGAGGGAGGAGCGGGAGAACTTGAGCAGTTCTTC.

The J gene is TRBJ2-7, the V gene TRBV15; 9 bases agree with TRBD2. The CDR3 is 18 residues long. The germline gives CDR1 LNHNV, CDR2 YYDKDF (reference sequence). V trimming: 0 bases; J trimming: 2 bases; junction bases outside the gene matches: 11. The CDR3 region has the DNA TGTGCCACCAGCAGAGAGCCCTTTAGCGGGAGAAGAGCCTACGAGCAGTACTTC. This sequence encodes CATSREPFSGRRAYEQYF.

The table lists this clone with a count of one. The chain joins TRBV2 to TRBJ2-3; TRBD2 matches at 7 bases. J lost 4 bases, V lost 7 bases, and 5 bases had no gene match. This CDR3 comprises 13 residues. Germline CDR1 is SNHLY and CDR2 is FYNNEI. CDR3 sequence reads: CASMSGGADTQYF. DNA for the CDR3: TGTGCCAGCATGAGTGGGGGGGCAGATACGCAGTATTTT.

V usage is TRBV28 and J usage is TRBJ1-2, with D perhaps matching TRBD1 (5 bases). V was pared by 3 bases and J by 5 bases, with 16 bases between. Germline loops: CDR1 MDHEN, CDR2 SYDVKM. There are 15 residues in the CDR3. The CDR3 DNA sequence: TGTGCCAGCAGTTTCGAGGGACCCCGGGGTTATGGCTACACCTTC. Amino acids: CASSFEGPRGYGYTF.

The rearrangement links TRBV19 to TRBJ2-7; no definite D call. The CDR3 consists of 14 residues. Germline V gene data show CDR1 as LNHDA and CDR2 as SQIVND (reference sequence). Trimming pared 4 bases from V and 0 bases from J, leaving 10 bases between. The DNA of the CDR3 is TGTGCCAGTAGTACCGACACCTACTCCTACGAGCAGTACTTC. Translating gives CASSTDTYSYEQYF.

This chain connects TRBV5-1 to TRBJ2-1, with 8 bases matching TRBD2. Germline values: CDR1 SGHRS, CDR2 YFSETQ. V lost 4 bases and J lost 0; bases outside the gene matches: 6. This CDR3 spans 16 amino acids. CDR3: CASSLSGMGSYNEQFF. The CDR3 DNA reads as TGCGCCAGCAGCCTTAGCGGGATGGGCTCCTACAATGAGCAGTTCTTC.

This CDR3 is CASSPRGLNYNEQFF. The CDR3 DNA follows: TGTGCCAGCTCACCAAGGGGACTCAACTACAATGAGCAGTTCTTC. This chain links TRBV18 with TRBJ2-1; TRBD2 might be the D (6 bases). V was pared by 2 bases and J by 3 bases, with 11 bases between. Looked up from germline, CDR1 is KGHSH and CDR2 is LQKENI. The CDR3 runs 15 residues.

The gene calls are TRBV19 and TRBJ2-7, with 8 bases that match TRBD1. After removal of 5 bases from V and 7 bases from J, the junction contained 7 bases not matched to a gene. Germline CDR1 LNHDA, CDR2 SQIVND (reference sequence). This CDR3 spans 13 amino acids. The CDR3 sequence: CASSFQGADEQYF. The CDR3, as DNA: TGTGCCAGTAGTTTCCAGGGGGCGGATGAGCAGTACTTC.

The V and J genes are TRBV2 and TRBJ1-1, with TRBD1 matching over 10 bases. V lost 4 bases, J lost 5 bases, and 1 base stayed unmatched. Looked up from germline, CDR1 is SNHLY and CDR2 is FYNNEI. The CDR3 sequence is 13 residues long. The CDR3 loop is CASSGDRGTEAFF. The CDR3 bases are TGTGCCAGCAGTGGGGACAGGGGAACTGAAGCTTTCTTT.

The DNA for the CDR3 is TGCGCCAGCAGCTTGGGGGTCGGTGGGGCTGAAGCTTTCTTT. This codes for CASSLGVGGAEAFF. The chain links TRBV5-1 to TRBJ1-1; the D is unclear. CDR3 length: 14 amino acids. Germline lookup yields CDR1 SGHRS and CDR2 YFSETQ. V dropped 0 bases and J dropped 6 bases, with 12 bases sitting between them.

This clone appeared once. In nucleotides, the CDR3 is TGTGCCTGGGGGACTGGGGGCCAACAGCCCCAGCATTTT. Amino acids: CAWGTGGQQPQHF. The chain joins TRBV30 to TRBJ1-5, with D perhaps TRBD1 (6 bases). The length of the CDR3 is 13 residues. In germline, CDR1 is GTSNPN, CDR2 SVGIG (reference sequence). V was cut by 5 bases and J by 7 bases, with 15 bases left in between.

V usage is TRBV5-1 and J usage is TRBJ1-4; the D gene is possibly TRBD1 (5 bases). The CDR3 spans 15 residues. V lost 4 bases, J lost 5 bases, and 15 bases lay in between. Per the germline V gene, CDR1 is SGHRS and CDR2 is YFSETQ. CDR3 loop: CASSTPGLGNEKLFF. The CDR3 DNA sequence: TGCGCCAGCAGCACGCCGGGACTGGGAAATGAAAAACTGTTTTTT.

The chain employs TRBV30 and TRBJ1-2, with D tentatively TRBD1 (5 bases). Germline CDR1 is GTSNPN and CDR2 is SVGIG (reference sequence). V was cut by 0 bases and J by 7 bases, with 21 bases left in between. The CDR3 totals 16 residues. CDR3 protein: CAWSVPYSRVPFGYTF. The CDR3 DNA is TGTGCCTGGAGTGTACCCTACTCCAGGGTGCCTTTTGGCTACACCTTC.